Each of the 14 T cell receptor beta chains below was sequenced from the same sample in a study of cytomegalovirus exposure and HLA in healthy donors. Only in-frame clones appear in the TCRdb table, and some are missing; sequencing was by immunoSEQ multiplex PCR. The data show around 98,000 clones, approximately 84% seen once. Sequences were obtained from PBMCs. These receptors were collected from a man younger than 35 in good health and CMV-seropositive.

The count of this clone is one. This rearrangement joins TRBV5-4 to TRBJ2-2, with 8 bases lining up with TRBD2. Trimming cost V 4 bases and J 4 bases; bases outside gene matches: 9. This CDR3 has 16 amino acids. Looked up from germline, CDR1 is SGHNT and CDR2 is YYREEE (reference sequence). CDR3 protein: CASSPTAGATTGELFF. In DNA, the CDR3 is TGTGCCAGCAGCCCTACAGCGGGAGCGACCACCGGGGAGCTGTTTTTT.

The chain couples TRBV4-1 to TRBJ2-1, with D unresolved. V lost 0 bases, J lost 4 bases, and 10 bases lay in between. The CDR3 sequence is 15 residues long. Germline CDR1 reads MGHRA; CDR2 reads YSYEKL. The CDR3 DNA reads TGCGCCAGCAGCCAAGAGTTCCAGGTTTACAATGAGCAGTTCTTC. The encoded protein is CASSQEFQVYNEQFF.

Concerning this clone itself: One junction end disagrees with the germline gene, perhaps due to a read error. The V gene is TRBV6-4, the J gene TRBJ2-7; 9 bases agree with TRBD1. CDR1 and CDR2 (germline): MRHNA, SNTAGT. The CDR3 length is 14 residues. The CDR3 DNA reads as TGTGCCAGCAGTTACTCGACAGGGGGCTACGAGCAGTACTTC. Translation: CASSYSTGGYEQYF.

The chain recombines TRBV29-1 with TRBJ1-1, with D unresolved. Trimming pared 4 bases from V and 2 bases from J, leaving 14 bases between. The CDR3 covers 14 residues. Germline assignment: CDR1 SQVTM and CDR2 ANQGSEA. CDR3 residues: CSVASGDGNTEAFF. For the CDR3, the DNA is TGCAGCGTTGCATCGGGAGACGGTAACACTGAAGCTTTCTTT.

In its sample, this clone was seen once. The V call is TRBV6-1, the J call TRBJ1-1; 8 nucleotides match TRBD1. Germline loops: CDR1 MNHNS, CDR2 SASEGT. The CDR3 extends over 13 amino acids. V gave up 4 bases and J gave up 8 bases; unmatched junction bases: 6. The CDR3 here is CASSGTGYSEAFF. CDR3 coding DNA: TGTGCCAGCAGTGGGACAGGGTACTCCGAAGCTTTCTTT.

The CDR3: CSLKRGETQYF. The DNA of the CDR3 is TGCAGTCTTAAAAGGGGGGAGACCCAGTACTTC. The chain carries TRBV20-1 and TRBJ2-5, with TRBD1 as a possible D gene (6 bases). V was cut by 8 bases and J by 5 bases, with 12 bases left in between. CDR3 length: 11 amino acids. Looked up from germline, CDR1 is DFQATT and CDR2 is SNEGSKA (reference sequence).

The chain couples TRBV11-1 to TRBJ1-6, with D hard to call. Germline CDR1 is SGHAT and CDR2 is FQDESV (reference sequence). There are 15 residues in the CDR3. Deletions cut 2 bases from V and 5 bases from J, with 10 bases between. As DNA, the CDR3 is TGTGCCAGCAGCTTACAGGCCGTCCATAATTCACCCCTCCACTTT. Its translation: CASSLQAVHNSPLHF.

The chain couples TRBV19 to TRBJ2-7; D not certain. V was pared by 0 bases and J by 4 bases, with 16 bases between. CDR3 size: 16 residues. Per germline, CDR1 LNHDA and CDR2 SQIVND (reference sequence). Here the CDR3 DNA reads TGTGCCAGTAGTATAGATCCACACAGCTACCTTTACGAGCAGTACTTC. It yields the protein CASSIDPHSYLYEQYF.

The chain couples TRBV5-6 to TRBJ2-3, with 7 positions matching TRBD2. Germline V gives CDR1 SGHDT, CDR2 YYEEEE. Germline trimming cut 6 bases from V and 4 bases from J; bases unmatched to any gene: 8. CDR3 length equals 14 residues. The CDR3 region has the DNA TGTGCCAGCAACCGGGCGGGAGTAGCAGATACGCAGTATTTT. The encoded protein is CASNRAGVADTQYF.

V usage is TRBV5-1 and J usage is TRBJ2-1; 8 bases map to TRBD2. The germline gives CDR1 SGHRS, CDR2 YFSETQ. The ends lost 1 base at V and 3 bases at J; junction bases unmatched: 3. CDR3 size: 15 residues. For the CDR3, the DNA is TGCGCCAGCAGCTTGTTCGGGGGGGACTACAATGAGCAGTTCTTC. It translates to CASSLFGGDYNEQFF.

The gene calls are TRBV5-4 and TRBJ2-3; 12 positions match TRBD2. Looked up from germline, CDR1 is SGHNT and CDR2 is YYREEE (reference sequence). V lost 4 bases, J lost 6 bases, and 6 bases stayed unmatched. The CDR3 covers 15 residues. CDR3 nucleotide sequence: TGTGCCAGCAGCCTCCTAGCGGGGGGGCGGGATACGCAGTATTTT. Translated, it gives CASSLLAGGRDTQYF.

This clone was found once. The gene calls are TRBV7-3 and TRBJ2-1; D might be TRBD2 (5 bases). This CDR3 spans 14 amino acids. Germline V gives CDR1 SGHTA, CDR2 FQGTGA. The V gene lost 6 bases and the J gene lost 4 bases, with 13 bases spanning the gap. CDR3 DNA: TGTGCCAGCAGTGACGAGGGCTGGTACAATGAGCAGTTCTTC. Its protein is CASSDEGWYNEQFF.

The chain has TRBV4-1 and TRBJ2-7; D might be TRBD2 (5 bases). Per germline, CDR1 MGHRA and CDR2 YSYEKL. The CDR3 contains 14 residues. V was shortened by 0 bases and J by 5 bases, with 11 bases between the two germline ends. The CDR3 nucleotides are TGCGCCAGCAGCCAAGAACTCCCGAGGGACGAGCAGTACTTC. Amino acids: CASSQELPRDEQYF.

The V gene is TRBV5-6, the J gene TRBJ1-1; 7 bases agree with TRBD1. The CDR3 is 11 residues long. Per germline, CDR1 SGHDT and CDR2 YYEEEE. The junction had 5 bases not matched to a gene; V was cut back by 4 bases and J by 11 bases. CDR3 residues: CASSRTGTAFF. The DNA of the CDR3 is TGTGCCAGCAGCCGGACAGGAACTGCTTTCTTT.